The 8 T cell receptor beta chains listed next were all sequenced from one sample in a study of OX40 agonist ivuxolimab in advanced cancers. Clones were read by immunoSEQ multiplex PCR, and TCRdb kept only the in-frame ones, dropping some. The profile shows around 95,000 clones, 90% of them singletons. The sequences come from CD4+ or CD8+ T cells sorted from blood, collected in a trial of the OX40 agonist ivuxolimab. The receptors were sampled from an adult with an advanced solid tumor such as melanoma, head and neck, liver or kidney cancer.

The count of this clone is one. Written as DNA, the CDR3 is TGTGCCAGCAGTTTTTTAGCGGGAAACACCGGGGAGCTGTTTTTT. It is translated as CASSFLAGNTGELFF. V is TRBV27 and J is TRBJ2-2; 8 positions match TRBD2. Unmatched junction bases numbered 2, after V lost 3 bases and J lost 2 bases. Germline CDR1 and CDR2: MNHEY and SMNVEV (reference sequence). This CDR3 region has 15 residues.

This chain links TRBV28 with TRBJ1-1; D gene uncertain. Germline-derived CDR1 and CDR2 are MDHEN and SYDVKM. CDR3 length: 15 amino acids. Trimming removed 7 bases at V and 0 bases at J, with 15 bases between. Here the CDR3 reads CASTPLGSMNTEAFF. CDR3 sequence (DNA): TGTGCCAGCACCCCATTGGGGTCAATGAACACTGAAGCTTTCTTT.

This chain connects TRBV19 to TRBJ1-3; D is unclear. The germline CDR1 and CDR2 sequences are LNHDA and SQIVND (reference sequence). V was shortened by 6 bases and J by 4 bases, with 13 bases between the two germline ends. This CDR3 has 14 amino acids. The CDR3 bases are TGTGCCAGTAGACGGACTCTAGTAGGAAACACCATATATTTT. Its translation is CASRRTLVGNTIYF.

J is TRBJ1-5 and V is TRBV15; D remains ambiguous. V gave up 3 bases and J gave up 3 bases, with 12 bases separating them. Germline lookup yields CDR1 LNHNV and CDR2 YYDKDF (reference sequence). The CDR3 is 15 residues long. The CDR3 nucleotides read TGTGCCACCAGCAGGGAAGTTTTCCACAATCAGCCCCAGCATTTT. It translates to CATSREVFHNQPQHF.

J is TRBJ2-7 and V is TRBV6-1; D is ambiguous. The CDR3 has 15 amino acids. The V gene's germline CDR1 is MNHNS and CDR2 SASEGT. The V gene lost 6 bases and the J gene lost 0 bases, with 15 bases spanning the gap. The CDR3 DNA follows: TGTGCCAGCAGCCGCGACACCGCTGCCTCCTACGAGCAGTACTTC. This sequence encodes CASSRDTAASYEQYF.

The chain recombines TRBV28 with TRBJ2-2, with D possibly TRBD1 on 6 matching bases. The V end was cut by 4 bases, the J end by 7 bases, with 22 bases between. The length of the CDR3 is 17 residues. Germline CDR1 and CDR2: MDHEN and SYDVKM. In DNA, the CDR3 is TGTGCCAGCAGTTCTATGAAACGGGACCGAGGGGGCGGGGAGCTGTTTTTT. It specifies CASSSMKRDRGGGELFF.

This clone has only one observation. This chain connects TRBV7-9 to TRBJ2-1, with D perhaps matching TRBD1 (6 bases). The CDR3 runs 15 residues. The germline V gene has CDR1 SEHNR and CDR2 FQNEAQ (reference sequence). Trimming took 2 bases from V and 1 from J, leaving 9 bases between them. The CDR3 spells CASSLKQGSYNEQFF. The CDR3 DNA reads as TGTGCCAGCAGCTTAAAACAGGGATCCTACAATGAGCAGTTCTTC.

V usage is TRBV7-9 and J usage is TRBJ2-7, with D maybe TRBD1 (6 bases). Trimming took off 2 bases at V and 2 bases at J, with 16 bases between the two ends. The CDR3 consists of 16 residues. Germline CDR1 and CDR2: SEHNR and FQNEAQ (reference sequence). The CDR3 region is CASSLQQGKGPYEQYF. For the CDR3, the DNA is TGTGCCAGCAGCTTACAACAGGGAAAGGGTCCCTACGAGCAGTACTTC.